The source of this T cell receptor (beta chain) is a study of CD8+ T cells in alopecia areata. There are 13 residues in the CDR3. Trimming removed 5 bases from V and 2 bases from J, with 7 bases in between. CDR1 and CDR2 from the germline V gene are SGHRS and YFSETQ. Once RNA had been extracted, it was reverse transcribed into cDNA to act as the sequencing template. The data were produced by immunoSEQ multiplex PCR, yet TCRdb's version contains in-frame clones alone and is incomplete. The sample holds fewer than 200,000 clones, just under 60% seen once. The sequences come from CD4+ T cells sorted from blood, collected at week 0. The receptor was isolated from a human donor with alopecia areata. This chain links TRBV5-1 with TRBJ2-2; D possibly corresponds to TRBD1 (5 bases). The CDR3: CASSGANTGELFF. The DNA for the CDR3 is TGCGCCAGCAGTGGGGCAAACACCGGGGAGCTGTTTTTT.